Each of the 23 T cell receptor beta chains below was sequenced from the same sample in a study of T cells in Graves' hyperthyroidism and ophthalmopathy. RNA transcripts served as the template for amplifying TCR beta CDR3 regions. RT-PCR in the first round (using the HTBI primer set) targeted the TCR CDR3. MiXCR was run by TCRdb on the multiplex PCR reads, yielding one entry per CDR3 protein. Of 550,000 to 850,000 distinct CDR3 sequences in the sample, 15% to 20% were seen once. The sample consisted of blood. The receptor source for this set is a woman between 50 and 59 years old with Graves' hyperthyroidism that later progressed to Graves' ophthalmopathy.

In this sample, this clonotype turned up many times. The CDR3 region is CASSRRGAEAFF. In DNA form, the CDR3 reads TGTGCCAGCAGCCGGAGGGGAGCTGAAGCTTTCTTT. The V call is TRBV11-2, the J call TRBJ1-1; D is possibly TRBD1 (5 bases). The CDR3 spans 12 residues. The V end lost 5 bases, the J end lost 6 bases, and 10 bases lay between the germline ends. Germline V gives CDR1 SGHAT, CDR2 FQNNGV.

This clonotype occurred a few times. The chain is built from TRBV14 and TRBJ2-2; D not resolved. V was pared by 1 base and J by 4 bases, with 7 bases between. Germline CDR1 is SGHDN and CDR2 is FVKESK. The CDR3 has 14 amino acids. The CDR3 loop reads CASSQVRSTGELFF. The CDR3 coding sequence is TGTGCCAGCAGCCAAGTTAGAAGCACCGGGGAGCTGTTTTTT.

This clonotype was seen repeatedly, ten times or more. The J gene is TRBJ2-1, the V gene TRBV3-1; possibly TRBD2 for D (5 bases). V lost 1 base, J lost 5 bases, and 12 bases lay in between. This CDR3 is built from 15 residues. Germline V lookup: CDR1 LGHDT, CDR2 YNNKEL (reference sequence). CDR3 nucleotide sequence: TGTGCCAGCAGCCAAGCGGGAAGAGTAAACAATGAGCAGTTCTTC. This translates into CASSQAGRVNNEQFF.

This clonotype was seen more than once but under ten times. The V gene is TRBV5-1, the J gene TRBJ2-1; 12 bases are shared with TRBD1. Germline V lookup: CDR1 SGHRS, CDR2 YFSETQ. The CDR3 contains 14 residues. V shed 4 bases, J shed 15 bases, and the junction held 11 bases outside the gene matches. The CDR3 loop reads CASSDGTGGVEGFF. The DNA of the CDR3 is TGCGCCAGCAGCGACGGGACAGGGGGCGTGGAAGGGTTCTTC.

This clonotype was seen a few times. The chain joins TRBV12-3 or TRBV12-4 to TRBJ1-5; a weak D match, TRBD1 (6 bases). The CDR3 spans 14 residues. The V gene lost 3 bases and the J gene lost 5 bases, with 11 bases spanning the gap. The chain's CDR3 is CASSFRGAYQPQHF. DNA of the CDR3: TGTGCCAGCAGTTTCCGGGGGGCGTATCAGCCCCAGCATTTT.

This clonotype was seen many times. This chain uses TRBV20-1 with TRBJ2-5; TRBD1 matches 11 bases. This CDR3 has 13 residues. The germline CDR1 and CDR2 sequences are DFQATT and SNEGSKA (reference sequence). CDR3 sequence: CSFPGQGEETQYF. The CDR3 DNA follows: TGCAGCTTTCCGGGACAGGGGGAGGAGACCCAGTACTTC.

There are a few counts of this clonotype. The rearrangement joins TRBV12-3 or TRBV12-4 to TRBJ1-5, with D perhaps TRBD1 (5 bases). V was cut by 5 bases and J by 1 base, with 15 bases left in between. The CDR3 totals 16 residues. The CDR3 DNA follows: TGTGCCAGCAGTGGAGCAAGACAGACAAGCAATCAGCCCCAGCATTTT. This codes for CASSGARQTSNQPQHF.

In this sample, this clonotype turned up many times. The CDR3 DNA reads TGTGCCAGCAGCCAAAAAGGTGGGGGACACAGGGACTACGAGCAGTACTTC. Protein product: CASSQKGGGHRDYEQYF. This rearrangement joins TRBV4-2 to TRBJ2-7; tentatively, D is TRBD1 (6 bases). The germline V gene has CDR1 LGHNA and CDR2 YNFKEQ. The CDR3 spans 17 residues. With 2 bases removed from V and 3 bases from J, the gap between germline ends came to 20 bases.

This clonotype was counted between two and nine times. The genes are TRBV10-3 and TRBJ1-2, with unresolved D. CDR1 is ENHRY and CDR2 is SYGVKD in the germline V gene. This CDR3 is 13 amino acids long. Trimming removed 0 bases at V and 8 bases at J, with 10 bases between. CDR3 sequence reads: CAISESRTGGYTF. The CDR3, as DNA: TGTGCCATCAGTGAGTCCAGGACGGGAGGCTACACCTTC.

The CDR3 protein is CASGLGDGTYGYTF. The CDR3 bases are TGTGCTAGTGGTTTGGGGGACGGGACCTATGGCTACACCTTC. The V call is TRBV12-5, the J call TRBJ1-2, with D perhaps matching TRBD1 (5 bases). Germline-derived CDR1 and CDR2 are LGHNT and FRNRAP. V lost 1 base and J 4 bases, leaving 10 bases between the germline ends. The CDR3 contains 14 residues.

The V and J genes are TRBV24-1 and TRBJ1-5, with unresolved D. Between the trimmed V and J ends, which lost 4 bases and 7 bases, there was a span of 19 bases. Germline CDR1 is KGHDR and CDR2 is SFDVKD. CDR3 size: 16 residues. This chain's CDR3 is CATSESREISGQPQHF. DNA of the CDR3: TGTGCCACCAGTGAAAGTCGGGAAATTAGTGGCCAGCCCCAGCATTTT.

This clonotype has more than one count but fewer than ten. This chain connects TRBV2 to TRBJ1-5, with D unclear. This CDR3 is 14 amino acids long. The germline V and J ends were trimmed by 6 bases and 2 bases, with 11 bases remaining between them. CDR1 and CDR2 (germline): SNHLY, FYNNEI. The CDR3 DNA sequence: TGTGCCAGCAGGGAACGGGGAGGCAATCAGCCCCAGCATTTT. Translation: CASRERGGNQPQHF.

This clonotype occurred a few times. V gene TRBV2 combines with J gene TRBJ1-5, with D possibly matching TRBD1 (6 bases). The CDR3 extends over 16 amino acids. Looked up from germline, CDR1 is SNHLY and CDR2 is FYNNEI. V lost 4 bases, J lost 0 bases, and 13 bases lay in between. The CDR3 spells CASSVDRTYSNQPQHF. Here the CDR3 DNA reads TGTGCCAGCAGTGTGGACAGAACTTATAGCAATCAGCCCCAGCATTTT.

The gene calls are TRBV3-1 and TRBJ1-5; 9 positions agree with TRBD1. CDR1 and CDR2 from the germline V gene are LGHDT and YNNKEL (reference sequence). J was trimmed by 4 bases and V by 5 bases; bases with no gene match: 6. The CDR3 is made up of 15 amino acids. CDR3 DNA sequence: TGTGCCAGCAGCACCGGGACAGGGATTAATCAGCCCCAGCATTTT. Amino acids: CASSTGTGINQPQHF.

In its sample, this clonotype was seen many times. As DNA, the CDR3 is TGTGCCTGGACAGTTGGCGGGGGAAACAATGAGCAGTTCTTC. This translates into CAWTVGGGNNEQFF. This chain uses TRBV30 with TRBJ2-1, with TRBD2 matching over 7 bases. The J segment lost 5 bases and the V segment lost 4 bases, leaving 8 bases of the junction unmatched. This CDR3 region has 14 residues. Germline assignment: CDR1 GTSNPN and CDR2 SVGIG (reference sequence).

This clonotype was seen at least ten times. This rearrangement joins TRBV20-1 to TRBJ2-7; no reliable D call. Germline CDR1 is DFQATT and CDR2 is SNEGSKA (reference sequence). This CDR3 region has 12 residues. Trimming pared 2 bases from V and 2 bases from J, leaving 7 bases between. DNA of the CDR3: TGCAGTGCTAGACCCGGGCCCTACGAGCAGTACTTC. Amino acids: CSARPGPYEQYF.

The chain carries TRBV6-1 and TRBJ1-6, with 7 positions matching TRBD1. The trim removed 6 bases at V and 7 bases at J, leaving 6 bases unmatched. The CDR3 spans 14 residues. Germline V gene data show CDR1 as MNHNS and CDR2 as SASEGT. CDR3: CASRTGTANSPLHF. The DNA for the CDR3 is TGTGCCAGCAGGACTGGGACAGCCAATTCACCCCTCCACTTT.

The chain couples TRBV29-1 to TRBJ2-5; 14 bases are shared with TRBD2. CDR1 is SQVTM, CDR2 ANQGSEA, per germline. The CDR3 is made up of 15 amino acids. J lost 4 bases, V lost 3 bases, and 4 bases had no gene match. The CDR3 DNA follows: TGCAGCGTTGAGGGGACTAGCGGGGGCGGAGAGACCCAGTACTTC. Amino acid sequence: CSVEGTSGGGETQYF.

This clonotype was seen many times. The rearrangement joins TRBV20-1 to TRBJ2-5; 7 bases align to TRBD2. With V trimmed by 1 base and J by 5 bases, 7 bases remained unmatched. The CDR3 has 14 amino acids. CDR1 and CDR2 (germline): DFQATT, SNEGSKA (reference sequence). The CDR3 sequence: CSARGEGRRETQYF. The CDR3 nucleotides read TGCAGTGCTAGAGGGGAGGGGAGGCGGGAGACCCAGTACTTC.

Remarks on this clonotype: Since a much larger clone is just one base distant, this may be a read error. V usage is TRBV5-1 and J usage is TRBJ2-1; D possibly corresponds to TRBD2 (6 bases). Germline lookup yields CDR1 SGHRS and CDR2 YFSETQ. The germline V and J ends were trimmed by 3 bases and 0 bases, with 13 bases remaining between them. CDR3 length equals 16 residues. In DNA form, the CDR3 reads TGCGCCAGCAGCTCGGACTACACCCTCTCCTACAATGAGCAGTTCTTC. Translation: CASSSDYTLSYNEQFF.

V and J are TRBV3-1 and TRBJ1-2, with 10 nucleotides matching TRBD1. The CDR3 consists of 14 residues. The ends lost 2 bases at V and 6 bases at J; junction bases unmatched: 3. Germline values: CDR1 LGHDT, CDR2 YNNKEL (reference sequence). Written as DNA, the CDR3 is TGTGCCAGCAGCCAACAAGACAGGGGGCATGGCTACACCTTC. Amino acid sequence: CASSQQDRGHGYTF.

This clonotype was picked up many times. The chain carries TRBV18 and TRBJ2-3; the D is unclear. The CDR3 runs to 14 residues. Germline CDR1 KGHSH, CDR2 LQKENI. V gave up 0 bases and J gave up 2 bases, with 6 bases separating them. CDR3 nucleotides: TGTGCCAGCTCACCACCGGGAAACACAGATACGCAGTATTTT. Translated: CASSPPGNTDTQYF.

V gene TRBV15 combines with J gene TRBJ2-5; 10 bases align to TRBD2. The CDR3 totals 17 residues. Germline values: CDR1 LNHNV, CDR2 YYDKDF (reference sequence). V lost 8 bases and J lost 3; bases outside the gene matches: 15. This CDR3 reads CATGKELGLAAEETQYF. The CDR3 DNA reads TGTGCCACCGGCAAAGAGTTAGGACTAGCGGCTGAAGAGACCCAGTACTTC.